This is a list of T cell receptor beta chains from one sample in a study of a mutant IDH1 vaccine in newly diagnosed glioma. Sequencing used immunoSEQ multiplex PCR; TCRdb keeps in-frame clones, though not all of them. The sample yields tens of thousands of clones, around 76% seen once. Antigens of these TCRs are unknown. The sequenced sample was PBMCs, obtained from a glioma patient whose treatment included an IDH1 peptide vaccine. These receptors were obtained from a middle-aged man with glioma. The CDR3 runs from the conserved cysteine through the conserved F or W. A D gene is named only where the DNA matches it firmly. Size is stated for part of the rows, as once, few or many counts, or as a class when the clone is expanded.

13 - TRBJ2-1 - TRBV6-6 CASSYRMDNEQFF TGTGCCAGCAGTTACCGGATGGACAATGAGCAGTTCTTC
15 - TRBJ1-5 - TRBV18 CASSPEGGRGQPQHF TGTGCCAGCTCACCCGAGGGGGGCAGAGGCCAGCCCCAGCATTTT
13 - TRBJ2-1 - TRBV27 CASSLQQGNEQFF TGTGCCAGCAGTCTACAGCAGGGGAATGAGCAGTTCTTC
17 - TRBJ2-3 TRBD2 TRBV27 CASSPLLPGGGADTQYF TGTGCCAGCAGTCCCTTGCTCCCTGGCGGGGGTGCAGATACGCAGTATTTT
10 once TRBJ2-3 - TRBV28 CASSLDTQYF TGTGCCAGCAGTTTAGATACGCAGTATTTT
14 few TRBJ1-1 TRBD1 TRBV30 CAWSERGLGTEAFF TGTGCCTGGAGTGAAAGGGGGCTTGGCACTGAAGCTTTCTTT
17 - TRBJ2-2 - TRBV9 CASSVSGTQTNTGELFF TGTGCCAGCAGCGTTTCCGGGACACAGACGAACACCGGGGAGCTGTTTTTT
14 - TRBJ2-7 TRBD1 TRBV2 CASSVGQGRNEQYF TGTGCCAGCAGTGTGGGACAGGGTCGAAACGAGCAGTACTTC
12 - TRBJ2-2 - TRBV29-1 CSVALYTGELFF TGCAGCGTTGCGCTGTACACCGGGGAGCTGTTTTTT
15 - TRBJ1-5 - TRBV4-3 CASSQDHRSNQPQHF TGCGCCAGCAGCCAAGATCACAGGAGCAATCAGCCCCAGCATTTT
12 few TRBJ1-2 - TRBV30 CAWSVQGNGYTF TGTGCCTGGAGTGTACAGGGCAATGGCTACACCTTC
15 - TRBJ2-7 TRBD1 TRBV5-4 CASSLWDRGGYEQYF TGTGCCAGCAGCTTGTGGGACAGGGGTGGATACGAGCAGTACTTC
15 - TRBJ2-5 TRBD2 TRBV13 CASSLTSGGVETQYF TGTGCCAGCAGCTTGACTAGCGGGGGGGTCGAGACCCAGTACTTC
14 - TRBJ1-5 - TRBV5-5 CASTLRGEDQPQHF TGTGCCAGCACTTTGAGAGGGGAGGATCAGCCCCAGCATTTT
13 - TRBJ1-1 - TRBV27 CASSLWLNTEAFF TGTGCCAGCAGTTTATGGCTGAACACTGAAGCTTTCTTT
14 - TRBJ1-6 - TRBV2 CASSPSSYNSPLHF TGTGCCAGTTCCCCAAGCTCCTATAATTCACCCCTCCACTTT
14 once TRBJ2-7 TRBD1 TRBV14 CASSARQGRDEQYF TGTGCCAGCAGCGCGCGACAGGGACGGGACGAGCAGTACTTC
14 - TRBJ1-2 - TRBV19 CASSREAASLGYTF TGTGCCAGTAGCCGGGAGGCAGCCAGCTTGGGCTACACCTTC
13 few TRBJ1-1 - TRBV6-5 CASSYFGGTEAFF TGTGCCAGCAGTTACTTCGGGGGGACTGAAGCTTTCTTT
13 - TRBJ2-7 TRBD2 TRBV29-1 CSVALAGPYEQYF TGCAGCGTTGCGCTAGCGGGACCCTACGAGCAGTACTTC
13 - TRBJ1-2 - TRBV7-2 CASTTGPLDGYTF TGTGCCAGCACAACAGGGCCCTTAGATGGCTACACCTTC
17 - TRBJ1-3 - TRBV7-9 CASSLGGSSSSGNTIYF TGTGCCAGCAGCTTAGGTGGCAGTTCAAGCTCTGGAAACACCATATATTTT
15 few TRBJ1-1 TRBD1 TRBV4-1 CASSQLTGKNTEAFF TGCGCCAGCAGCCAGCTGACAGGGAAAAACACTGAAGCTTTCTTT
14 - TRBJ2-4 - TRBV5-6 CASSWHGAKNIQYF TGTGCCAGCAGCTGGCACGGGGCCAAAAACATTCAGTACTTC
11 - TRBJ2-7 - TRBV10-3 CAIMDAYEQYF TGTGCCATCATGGACGCCTACGAGCAGTACTTC
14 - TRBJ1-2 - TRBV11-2 CASSLDVNNYGYTF TGTGCCAGCAGCTTAGATGTAAATAACTATGGCTACACCTTC
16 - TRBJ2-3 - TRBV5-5 CASSLAQDRPTDTQYF TGTGCCAGCAGCTTGGCACAAGACAGACCCACAGATACGCAGTATTTT
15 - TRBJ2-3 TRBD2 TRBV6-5 CASSKSERGMDTQYF TGTGCCAGCAGTAAGTCTGAGCGGGGGATGGATACGCAGTATTTT
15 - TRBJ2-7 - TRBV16 CASNSRDRSSYEQYF TGTGCCAGCAACTCCCGGGACCGGAGCTCCTACGAGCAGTACTTC
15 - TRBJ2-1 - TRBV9 CASSVEVTSYGEQFF TGTGCCAGCAGCGTAGAAGTGACTTCATATGGGGAGCAGTTCTTC
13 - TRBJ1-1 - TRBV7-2 CASSLGGHTEAFF TGTGCCAGCAGCCTAGGGGGGCACACTGAAGCTTTCTTT
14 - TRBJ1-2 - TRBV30 CAWSASFSGYGYTF TGTGCCTGGAGCGCCTCCTTTTCAGGGTATGGCTACACCTTC
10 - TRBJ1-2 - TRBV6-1 CASSETRDTF TGTGCCAGCAGTGAGACCAGGGACACCTTC
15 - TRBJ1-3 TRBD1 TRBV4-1 CASSLGQGGGNTIYF TGCGCCAGCAGCCTTGGACAGGGGGGAGGAAACACCATATATTTT